These T cell receptor beta chains were read from a single sample in a study of intratumoral heterogeneity in liver cancer. Clones were sequenced by immunoSEQ multiplex PCR, and TCRdb holds only the in-frame ones, with some missing. The sample lists 20,000 to 25,000 clones; over 60% were seen once. Here the sequenced sample was tumor-adjacent normal tissue, taken before any cancer treatment. The receptors stem from a woman in her 70s with hepatocellular carcinoma. CDR3s include the opening cysteine and the closing phenylalanine or tryptophan. Fields, in order: J gene, V gene, clone size, D gene, CDR3 protein, CDR3 DNA. The D gene is left open where the match is weak. Only part of the rows carry a size: once, few, many, or a class if the clone is expanded.

TRBJ1-6,TRBV7-9,NA,NA,CASTLPGDNSPLHF,TGTGCCAGTACCCTCCCGGGAGATAATTCACCCCTCCACTTT
TRBJ2-1,TRBV4-1,few,TRBD2,CASSQDGGTRRNEQFF,TGCGCCAGCAGCCAAGATGGGGGGACTAGAAGGAATGAGCAGTTCTTC
TRBJ2-5,TRBV15,NA,TRBD2,CATSRGASGSNLETQYF,TGTGCCACCAGCAGAGGGGCTAGCGGGAGTAATTTAGAGACCCAGTACTTC
TRBJ1-1,TRBV10-2,NA,TRBD1,CASSESQGDTEAFF,TGCGCCAGCAGTGAGTCACAGGGGGACACTGAAGCTTTCTTT
TRBJ1-1,TRBV28,NA,NA,CASSLRFAEAFF,TGTGCCAGCAGTTTACGGTTTGCTGAAGCTTTCTTT
TRBJ2-1,TRBV7-8,few,TRBD1,CASSLGGQAYNEQFF,TGTGCCAGCAGCTTAGGCGGACAGGCATACAATGAGCAGTTCTTC
TRBJ2-6,TRBV18,NA,NA,CASSPLRSSGANVLTF,TGTGCCAGCTCACCACTTAGGAGTTCGGGGGCCAACGTCCTGACTTTC
TRBJ1-1,TRBV19,NA,TRBD1,CASMDRVVTEAFF,TGTGCCAGTATGGACAGGGTGGTAACTGAAGCTTTCTTT
TRBJ1-5,TRBV2,NA,TRBD1,CASSGQGNQPQHF,TGTGCCAGCAGTGGACAGGGGAATCAGCCCCAGCATTTT
TRBJ2-1,TRBV7-9,NA,TRBD2,CASSPWTSVSAYNEQFF,TGTGCCAGCAGCCCCTGGACTAGCGTCTCGGCCTACAATGAGCAGTTCTTC
TRBJ2-3,TRBV12-2,NA,NA,CASRSPLPRGTSSLSLGDTQYF,TGTGCAAGTCGCTCCCCCCTTCCACGCGGGACTAGCTCTCTATCTTTGGGAGATACGCAGTATTTT
TRBJ2-3,TRBV21-1,NA,NA,CASSKGGSTGGPVDTQYF,TGTGCCAGCAGCAAAGGGGGTTCGACAGGGGGCCCTGTGGATACGCAGTATTTT
TRBJ2-2,TRBV9,NA,NA,CASSPGLGGGELFF,TGTGCCAGCAGCCCGGGACTGGGCGGCGGGGAGCTGTTTTTT
TRBJ1-5,TRBV28,NA,NA,CASGTGYQPQHF,TGTGCCAGCGGAACAGGGTATCAGCCCCAGCATTTT
TRBJ1-1,TRBV29-1,NA,NA,CSVEATPTVEAFF,TGCAGCGTTGAGGCCACTCCGACAGTAGAAGCTTTCTTT
TRBJ1-3,TRBV4-1,NA,TRBD1,CASSDGTTGDTIYF,TGCGCCAGCAGCGATGGAACGACAGGGGACACCATATATTTT
TRBJ2-4,TRBV27,once,NA,CASSLNRLNIQYF,TGTGCCAGCAGTTTAAACAGGTTAAACATTCAGTACTTC
TRBJ2-1,TRBV3-1/TRBV3-2,NA,NA,CASSLYNEQFF,TGTGCCAGCAGCCTTTACAATGAGCAGTTCTTC
TRBJ1-5,TRBV7-2,few,NA,CASSLKASNQPQHF,TGTGCCAGCAGCTTAAAGGCGAGTAATCAGCCCCAGCATTTT
TRBJ2-5,TRBV24-1,NA,NA,CATSDPNPGGQETQYF,TGTGCCACCAGTGACCCAAACCCCGGGGGGCAGGAGACCCAGTACTTC
TRBJ1-1,TRBV15,NA,TRBD1,CATSRAQGANTEAFF,TGTGCCACCAGCAGAGCGCAGGGGGCGAACACTGAAGCTTTCTTT
TRBJ2-3,TRBV7-2,NA,NA,CASSLGGASTDTQYF,TGTGCCAGCAGCTTAGGCGGGGCTAGCACAGATACGCAGTATTTT
TRBJ2-1,TRBV5-1,few,NA,CASSPYYNEQFF,TGCGCCAGCAGCCCCTACTACAATGAGCAGTTCTTC
TRBJ1-1,TRBV14,NA,NA,CASSQDMGGSAFF,TGTGCCAGCAGCCAAGATATGGGGGGCAGCGCTTTCTTT
TRBJ2-1,TRBV6-5,NA,TRBD2,CASALTSGVNEQFF,TGTGCCAGCGCCCTTACTAGCGGGGTCAATGAGCAGTTCTTC
TRBJ2-7,TRBV24-1,NA,TRBD1,CATSDPDRAYEQYF,TGTGCCACCAGTGACCCAGACAGGGCCTACGAGCAGTACTTC
TRBJ2-3,TRBV5-1,NA,NA,CASSLAFPPGANTDTQYF,TGCGCCAGCAGCTTGGCCTTCCCCCCCGGAGCAAACACAGATACGCAGTATTTT
TRBJ2-1,TRBV18,NA,NA,CASSAQGNEQFF,TGTGCCAGCTCGGCGCAGGGCAATGAGCAGTTCTTC
TRBJ1-1,TRBV5-1,few,NA,CASSLEEDTEAFF,TGCGCCAGCAGCTTGGAGGAGGACACTGAAGCTTTCTTT
TRBJ2-3,TRBV5-1,NA,TRBD2,CASSSGTSASTDTQYF,TGCGCCAGCAGCTCCGGGACTAGCGCGAGCACAGATACGCAGTATTTT
TRBJ2-7,TRBV7-9,NA,NA,CASSLSGESYEQYF,TGTGCCAGCAGCTTATCCGGGGAGAGTTACGAGCAGTACTTC
TRBJ2-1,TRBV6-6,NA,TRBD2,CASSYTKAGVANEQFF,TGTGCCAGCAGTTACACAAAAGCGGGAGTGGCGAATGAGCAGTTCTTC
TRBJ2-2,TRBV5-4,NA,NA,CASSSPVGGELFF,TGTGCCAGCAGCTCCCCCGTGGGCGGGGAGCTGTTTTTT
TRBJ2-7,TRBV6-2/TRBV6-3,NA,NA,CASSSQGYEQYF,TGTGCCAGCAGTTCACAGGGCTACGAGCAGTACTTC
TRBJ2-4,TRBV6-5,NA,TRBD2,CASSYRLAVAKNIQYF,TGTGCCAGCAGTTACAGGCTAGCGGTAGCCAAAAACATTCAGTACTTC
TRBJ1-2,TRBV18,NA,TRBD1,CASSPNRGDGYGYTF,TGTGCCAGCTCACCAAACAGGGGCGACGGCTATGGCTACACCTTC
TRBJ1-2,TRBV6-5,NA,NA,CASSRAGVGYTF,TGTGCCAGCAGCCGGGCCGGGGTGGGCTACACCTTC
TRBJ1-2,TRBV12-3/TRBV12-4,few,NA,CASSQSNYGYTF,TGTGCCAGCAGTCAATCGAACTATGGCTACACCTTC
TRBJ1-1,TRBV18,once,NA,CASSEGSSSSEAFF,TGTGCCAGCTCGGAGGGGAGCAGCTCCTCTGAAGCTTTCTTT
TRBJ2-2,TRBV9,NA,TRBD1,CASSVQGDTGELFF,TGTGCCAGCAGCGTACAGGGGGACACCGGGGAGCTGTTTTTT
TRBJ1-3,TRBV4-1,few,NA,CASSLTGTGNTIYF,TGCGCCAGCAGCCTCACAGGGACTGGAAACACCATATATTTT
TRBJ2-1,TRBV10-3,NA,TRBD2,CAISEGSGRGEQFF,TGTGCCATCAGTGAGGGTAGCGGGAGAGGTGAGCAGTTCTTC
TRBJ2-7,TRBV6-5,few,NA,CASSYTGSSYEQYF,TGTGCCAGCAGTTACACCGGGAGTTCCTACGAGCAGTACTTC
TRBJ2-2,TRBV27,few,NA,CASTWFPNTGELFF,TGTGCCAGCACCTGGTTTCCGAACACCGGGGAGCTGTTTTTT
TRBJ2-3,TRBV28,once,TRBD1,CASSLDRGPSTDTQYF,TGTGCCAGCAGTCTGGACAGGGGGCCGAGCACAGATACGCAGTATTTT
TRBJ2-7,TRBV7-9,NA,TRBD2,CASSIAGEYEQYF,TGTGCCAGCAGCATAGCGGGAGAATACGAGCAGTACTTC
TRBJ2-7,TRBV7-8,NA,NA,CASSLEVGQGSYEQYF,TGTGCCAGCAGCTTAGAAGTAGGGCAGGGATCCTACGAGCAGTACTTC
TRBJ1-3,TRBV6-6,few,TRBD1,CASSYRTGEAGNTIYF,TGTGCCAGCAGTTACAGGACAGGGGAAGCTGGAAACACCATATATTTT
TRBJ2-7,TRBV30,NA,NA,CAWSGVYRNSYEQYF,TGTGCCTGGAGCGGAGTATACAGGAACTCCTACGAGCAGTACTTC
TRBJ2-7,TRBV18,NA,TRBD2,CASSPPSGRGSYEQYF,TGTGCCAGCTCACCACCGAGCGGGAGGGGGTCCTACGAGCAGTACTTC
TRBJ1-2,TRBV3-1/TRBV3-2,once,TRBD1,CASSQGTGDYGYTF,TGTGCCAGCAGCCAGGGGACAGGGGACTATGGCTACACCTTC
TRBJ1-5,TRBV2,NA,NA,CASSFGQGNQPQHF,TGTGCCAGCAGCTTCGGACAAGGAAATCAGCCCCAGCATTTT
TRBJ1-3,TRBV5-1,NA,TRBD1,CASSLRASGQGGGNTIYF,TGCGCCAGCAGCTTGCGTGCGAGTGGACAGGGCGGTGGAAACACCATATATTTT
TRBJ2-7,TRBV14,NA,NA,CASSPLSQGAREQYF,TGTGCCAGCAGCCCTCTGAGCCAGGGCGCACGGGAGCAGTACTTC
TRBJ2-5,TRBV4-1,NA,TRBD1,CASSQGQGGETQYF,TGCGCCAGCAGCCAAGGACAGGGTGGCGAGACCCAGTACTTC
TRBJ2-6,TRBV3-1/TRBV3-2,NA,NA,CASSQGTISGANVLTF,TGTGCCAGCAGCCAAGGGACAATCTCTGGGGCCAACGTCCTGACTTTC
TRBJ1-2,TRBV5-6,NA,NA,CASSSPGAWGGYTF,TGTGCCAGCAGCTCGCCGGGGGCCTGGGGTGGCTACACCTTC
TRBJ2-3,TRBV6-2/TRBV6-3,NA,NA,CASSWGAAATTLTQYF,TGTGCCAGCAGTTGGGGGGCGGCGGCAACTACTCTTACGCAGTATTTT
TRBJ2-7,TRBV30,NA,NA,CAWSFGGGDEQYF,TGTGCCTGGAGTTTTGGGGGAGGAGACGAGCAGTACTTC
TRBJ1-2,TRBV28,large,NA,CASSFEDSQVEDYGYTF,TGTGCCAGCAGTTTCGAGGACAGCCAAGTGGAGGACTATGGCTACACCTTC